This is a list of T cell receptor beta chains from one sample in a study of cytomegalovirus exposure and HLA in healthy donors. Repertoires were generated with immunoSEQ multiplex PCR, while TCRdb's copy carries only in-frame clones and drops some. The sample contains around 63,000 clones, approximately 80% of which appear only once. Sequencing input: PBMCs. These receptors were obtained from a woman aged 25 to 39 in good health and CMV-seronegative. The CDR3 runs from the conserved cysteine through the conserved F or W. Each record gives: V gene, CDR3 length, CDR3 protein.

v_call: TRBV5-4; cdr3_length: 15; cdr3_aa: CASTLSSGGAGGYTF
v_call: TRBV5-5; cdr3_length: 15; cdr3_aa: CASSLGISGANVLTF
v_call: TRBV19; cdr3_length: 11; cdr3_aa: CASTGENEQYF
v_call: TRBV2; cdr3_length: 15; cdr3_aa: CASSHPFRRRTEAFF
v_call: TRBV13; cdr3_length: 14; cdr3_aa: CASSLGPAGVTIYF
v_call: TRBV7-7; cdr3_length: 15; cdr3_aa: CASSRDRANTGELFF
v_call: TRBV7-2; cdr3_length: 15; cdr3_aa: CASSLPSGGPNEQFF
v_call: TRBV27; cdr3_length: 13; cdr3_aa: CASTGAITDTQYF
v_call: TRBV11-3; cdr3_length: 18; cdr3_aa: CASSLEGAGSGSSNEQFF
v_call: TRBV27; cdr3_length: 15; cdr3_aa: CASSIRNYMNTEAFF
v_call: TRBV7-9; cdr3_length: 12; cdr3_aa: CASSFGEGEQFF
v_call: TRBV19; cdr3_length: 13; cdr3_aa: CASSNGLPEKLFF
v_call: TRBV5-1; cdr3_length: 19; cdr3_aa: CASSLGLAGSTANTGELFF